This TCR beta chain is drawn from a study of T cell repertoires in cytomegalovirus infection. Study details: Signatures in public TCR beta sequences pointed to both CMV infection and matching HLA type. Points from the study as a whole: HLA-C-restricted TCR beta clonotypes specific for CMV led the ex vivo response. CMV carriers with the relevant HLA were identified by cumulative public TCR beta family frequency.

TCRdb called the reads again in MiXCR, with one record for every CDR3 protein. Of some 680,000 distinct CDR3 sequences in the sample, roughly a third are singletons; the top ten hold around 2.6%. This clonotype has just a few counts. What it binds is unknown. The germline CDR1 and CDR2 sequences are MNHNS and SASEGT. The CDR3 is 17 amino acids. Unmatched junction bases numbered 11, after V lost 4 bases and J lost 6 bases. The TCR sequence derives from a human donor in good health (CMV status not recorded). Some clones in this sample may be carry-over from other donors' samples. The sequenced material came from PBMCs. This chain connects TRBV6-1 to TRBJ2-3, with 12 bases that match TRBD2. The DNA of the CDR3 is TGTGCCAGCAGTGTCTCTAGCGGGGGGGCCAGGGCGGATACGCAGTATTTT. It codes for CASSVSSGGARADTQYF.